This TCR beta chain was recorded in a study of HIV-infected children after antiretroviral therapy interruption. The treatment here: PENTA 11 planned treatment interruption arm or continuous ART arm. V trimming: 8 bases; J trimming: 1 base; junction bases outside the gene matches: 7. Germline lookup yields CDR1 WSHSY and CDR2 SAAADI. The CDR3 is 16 residues long. Unique molecular identifiers were included in an RNA-based 3' RACE TCR library. TCRdb independently ran MiXCR on the 3' RACE reads; one entry per CDR3 protein. The table lists about 86,000 distinct CDR3 sequences, under 8% of them singletons, with about 1.1% in the top ten.

This chain uses TRBV10-2 with TRBJ2-2, with 10 positions matching TRBD2. The TCR originated in a pool of human donors with HIV. Source: CD45RA+ CD4+ T cells from PBMCs, pooled from several time points, taken from a donor given antiretroviral therapy, either interrupted or continuous. Described subset: naive CD4+ CD45RA+ CD45RO- T cells. The CDR3 bases are TGCGCCAGCGGCCTAGCTAGCGGGGGGAACACCGGGGAGCTGTTTTTT. Its translation: CASGLASGGNTGELFF.